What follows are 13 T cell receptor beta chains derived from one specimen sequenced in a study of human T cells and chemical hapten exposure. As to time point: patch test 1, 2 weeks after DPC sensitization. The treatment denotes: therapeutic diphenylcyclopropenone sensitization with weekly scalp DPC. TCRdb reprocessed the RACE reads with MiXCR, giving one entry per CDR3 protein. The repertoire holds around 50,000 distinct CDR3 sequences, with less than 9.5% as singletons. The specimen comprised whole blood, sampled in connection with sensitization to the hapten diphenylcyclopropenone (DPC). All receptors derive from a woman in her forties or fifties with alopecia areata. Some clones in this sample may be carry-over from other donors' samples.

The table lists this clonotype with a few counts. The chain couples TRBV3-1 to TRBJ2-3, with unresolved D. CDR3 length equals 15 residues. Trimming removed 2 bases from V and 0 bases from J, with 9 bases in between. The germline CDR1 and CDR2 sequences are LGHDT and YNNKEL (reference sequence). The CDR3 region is CASSQNYVSTDTQYF. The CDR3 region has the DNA TGTGCCAGCAGCCAAAACTACGTGAGCACAGATACGCAGTATTTT.

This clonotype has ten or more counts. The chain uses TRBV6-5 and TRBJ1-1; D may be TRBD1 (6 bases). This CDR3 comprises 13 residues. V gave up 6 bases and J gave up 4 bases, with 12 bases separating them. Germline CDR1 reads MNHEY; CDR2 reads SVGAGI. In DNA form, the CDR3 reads TGTGCCAGCAGGTTTCGAGGGGGCACTGAAGCTTTCTTT. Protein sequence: CASRFRGGTEAFF.

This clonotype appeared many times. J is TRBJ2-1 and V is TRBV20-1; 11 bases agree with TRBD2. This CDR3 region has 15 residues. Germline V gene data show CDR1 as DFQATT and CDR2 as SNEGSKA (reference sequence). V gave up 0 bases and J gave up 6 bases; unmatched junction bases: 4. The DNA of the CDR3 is TGCAGTGCTAGAGAACCGCTAGCGGGAGGCAATGAGCAGTTCTTC. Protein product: CSAREPLAGGNEQFF.

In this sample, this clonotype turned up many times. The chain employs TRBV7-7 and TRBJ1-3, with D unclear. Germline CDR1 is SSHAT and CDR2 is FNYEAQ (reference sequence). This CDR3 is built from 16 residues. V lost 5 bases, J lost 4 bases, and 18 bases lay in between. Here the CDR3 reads CASSPGPSSVGNTIYF. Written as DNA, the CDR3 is TGTGCCAGCAGCCCGGGCCCCAGCTCGGTAGGAAACACCATATATTTT.

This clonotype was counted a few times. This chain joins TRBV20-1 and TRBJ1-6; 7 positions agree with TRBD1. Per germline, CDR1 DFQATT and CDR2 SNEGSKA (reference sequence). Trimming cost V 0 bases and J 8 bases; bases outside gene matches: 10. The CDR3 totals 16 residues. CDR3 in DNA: TGCAGTGCTAGAGATAGACAGGGAGGAGGTCATTCACCCCTCCACTTT. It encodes CSARDRQGGGHSPLHF.

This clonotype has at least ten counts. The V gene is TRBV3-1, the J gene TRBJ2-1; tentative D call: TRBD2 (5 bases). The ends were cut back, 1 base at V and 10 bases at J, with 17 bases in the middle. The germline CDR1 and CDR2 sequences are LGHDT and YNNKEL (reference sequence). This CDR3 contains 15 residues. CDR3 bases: TGTGCCAGCAGCCAAGTATTAGCGAGACCGAACGAGCAGTTCTTC. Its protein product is CASSQVLARPNEQFF.

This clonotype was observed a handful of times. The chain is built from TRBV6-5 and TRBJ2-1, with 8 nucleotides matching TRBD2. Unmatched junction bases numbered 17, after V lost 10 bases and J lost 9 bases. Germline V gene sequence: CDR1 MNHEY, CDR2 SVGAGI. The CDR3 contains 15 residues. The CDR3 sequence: CAISRSLAGKGEQFF. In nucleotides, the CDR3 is TGTGCCATCTCTCGGAGCTTAGCGGGAAAGGGTGAGCAGTTCTTC.

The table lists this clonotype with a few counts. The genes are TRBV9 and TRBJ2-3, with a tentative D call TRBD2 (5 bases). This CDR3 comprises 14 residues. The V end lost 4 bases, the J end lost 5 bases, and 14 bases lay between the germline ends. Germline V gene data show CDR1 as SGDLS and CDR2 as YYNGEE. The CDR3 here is CASSPVGGGDTQYF. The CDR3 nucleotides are TGTGCCAGCAGCCCAGTCGGCGGAGGAGATACGCAGTATTTT.

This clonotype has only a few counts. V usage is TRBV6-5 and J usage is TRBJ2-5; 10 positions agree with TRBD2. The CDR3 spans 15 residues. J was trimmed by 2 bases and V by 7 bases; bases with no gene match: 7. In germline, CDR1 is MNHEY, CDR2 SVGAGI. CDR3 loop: CASTPGLARQETQYF. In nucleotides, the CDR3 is TGTGCCAGCACCCCGGGACTAGCGAGACAAGAGACCCAGTACTTC.

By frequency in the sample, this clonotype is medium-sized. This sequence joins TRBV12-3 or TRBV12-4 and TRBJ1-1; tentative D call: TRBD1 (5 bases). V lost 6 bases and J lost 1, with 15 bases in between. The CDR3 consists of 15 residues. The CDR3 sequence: CASSPRGRENTEAFF. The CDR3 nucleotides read TGTGCCAGCAGCCCTAGAGGCAGGGAGAACACTGAAGCTTTCTTT.

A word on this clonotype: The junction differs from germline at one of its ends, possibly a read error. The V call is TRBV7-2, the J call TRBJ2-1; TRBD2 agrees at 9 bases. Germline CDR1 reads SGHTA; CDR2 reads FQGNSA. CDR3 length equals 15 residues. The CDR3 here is CASSVTSGGYNQQFF. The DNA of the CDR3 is TGTGCCAGCAGCGTGACTAGCGGAGGGTACAATCAGCAGTTCTTC.

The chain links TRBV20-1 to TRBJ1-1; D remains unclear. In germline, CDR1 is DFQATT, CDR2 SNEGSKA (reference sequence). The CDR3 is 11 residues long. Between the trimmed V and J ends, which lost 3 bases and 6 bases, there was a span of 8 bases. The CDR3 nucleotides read TGCAGTGCTAGCCCGGGAGCTGAAGCTTTCTTT. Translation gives CSASPGAEAFF.

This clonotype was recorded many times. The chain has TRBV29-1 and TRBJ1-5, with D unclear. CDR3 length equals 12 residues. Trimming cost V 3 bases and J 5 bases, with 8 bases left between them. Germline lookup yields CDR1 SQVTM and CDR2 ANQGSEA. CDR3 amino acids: CSVETADQPQHF. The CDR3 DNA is TGCAGCGTTGAGACGGCTGATCAGCCCCAGCATTTT.